A selection of T cell receptor beta chains follows, all from one sample in a study of spatial heterogeneity in lung cancer. TCRdb reprocessed the 5' RACE reads via MiXCR and lists one record per CDR3 protein. The table shows about 5,600 distinct CDR3 sequences, with 7.5% to 9% occurring only once. The sequencing here drew on lung tumor tissue, taken at surgery. The receptors derive from a female donor with early-stage non-small cell lung cancer. The CDR3 runs from the conserved cysteine through the conserved F or W. The order of the fields is D gene, J gene, clone size, V gene, CDR3 protein, CDR3 DNA. The D gene is left open where the match is weak. A clone size is listed for some rows: how often the clone was seen (once, few, many), or a class if it is expanded.

>-|TRBJ2-7|medium-sized|TRBV28
CASTLDGAYEQYF
TGTGCCAGCACCTTGGACGGAGCCTACGAGCAGTACTTC
>-|TRBJ2-1|many|TRBV7-3
CASSSRGGQYNEQFF
TGTGCCAGCAGCTCTCGAGGGGGACAATACAATGAGCAGTTCTTC
>-|TRBJ2-2|medium-sized|TRBV20-1
CSAMGELAGELFF
TGCAGTGCTATGGGAGAACTCGCCGGGGAGCTGTTTTTT
>-|TRBJ2-3|many|TRBV5-1
CASSFLAGSTDTQYF
TGCGCCAGCAGCTTTCTAGCAGGTAGCACAGATACGCAGTATTTT
>-|TRBJ1-2|medium-sized|TRBV6-5
CASSNTGLGYGYTF
TGTGCCAGCAGTAACACAGGGTTGGGCTATGGCTACACCTTC
>TRBD2|TRBJ2-5|medium-sized|TRBV3-1
CASSYWTSGGETQYF
TGTGCCAGCAGCTATTGGACTAGCGGGGGAGAGACCCAGTACTTC
>-|TRBJ2-5|few|TRBV7-9
CASSLGQGGGETQYF
TGTGCCAGCAGCTTAGGTCAGGGAGGAGGAGAGACCCAGTACTTC
>-|TRBJ1-5|many|TRBV7-8
CASSSNRGNQPQHF
TGTGCCAGCAGCTCGAACAGGGGCAATCAGCCCCAGCATTTT
>-|TRBJ2-3|many|TRBV5-1
CASSLEGASYTDTQYF
TGCGCCAGCAGCTTGGAAGGGGCCTCTTACACAGATACGCAGTATTTT
>TRBD2|TRBJ2-5|-|TRBV9
CASSVTSGSQETQYF
TGTGCCAGCAGCGTAACTAGCGGGAGCCAAGAGACCCAGTACTTC
>-|TRBJ2-7|medium-sized|TRBV6-2/TRBV6-3
CASSYSDSGSYEQYF
TGTGCCAGCAGTTACTCGGACAGCGGCTCCTACGAGCAGTACTTC
>TRBD1|TRBJ2-5|many|TRBV4-3
CASSPLRGGGINQETQYF
TGCGCCAGCAGCCCGCTTAGAGGGGGCGGAATAAACCAAGAGACCCAGTACTTC
>-|TRBJ1-3|many|TRBV7-2
CASSPTAGLSGNTIYF
TGTGCCAGCAGCCCCACGGCAGGCCTCTCTGGAAACACCATATATTTT
>TRBD2|TRBJ2-2|many|TRBV20-1
CSAMGGRNTGELFF
TGCAGTGCTATGGGCGGGAGAAACACCGGGGAGCTGTTTTTT
>-|TRBJ2-5|medium-sized|TRBV9
CASSTFTPGVGETQYF
TGTGCCAGCAGCACGTTCACGCCGGGGGTAGGAGAGACCCAGTACTTC
>-|TRBJ2-2|many|TRBV5-4
CASSETYTGELFF
TGTGCCAGCAGCGAGACCTACACCGGGGAGCTGTTTTTT
>-|TRBJ2-1|many|TRBV20-1
CSAVESHEQFF
TGCAGTGCTGTAGAGTCCCATGAGCAGTTCTTC
>-|TRBJ2-1|medium-sized|TRBV6-1
CASNDRYNEQFF
TGTGCCAGCAACGATAGATACAATGAGCAGTTCTTC
>-|TRBJ2-3|many|TRBV20-1
CSARLYLTDTQYF
TGCAGTGCACGACTATACCTTACAGATACGCAGTATTTT
>TRBD1|TRBJ2-4|many|TRBV29-1
CSVRQGSNIQYF
TGCAGCGTACGACAGGGTAGCAACATTCAGTACTTC
>TRBD1|TRBJ2-2|many|TRBV24-1
CATGDRGGSGELFF
TGTGCCACCGGCGACAGGGGTGGTTCCGGGGAGCTGTTTTTT
>TRBD1|TRBJ2-1|few|TRBV20-1
CSARERTGGTNEQFF
TGCAGTGCTAGAGAGAGGACAGGGGGCACCAATGAGCAGTTCTTC
>-|TRBJ1-2|many|TRBV20-1
CSADTQYGYTF
TGCAGTGCCGATACACAGTATGGCTACACCTTC
>-|TRBJ1-1|many|TRBV30
CAWTLGMNTEAFF
TGTGCCTGGACATTGGGCATGAACACTGAAGCTTTCTTT
>-|TRBJ2-5|many|TRBV27
CASSFTYQETQYF
TGTGCCAGCAGTTTCACGTACCAAGAGACCCAGTACTTC
>-|TRBJ2-2|many|TRBV12-3/TRBV12-4
CASSDLAGQAGELFF
TGTGCCAGCAGTGATTTAGCGGGACAGGCCGGGGAGCTGTTTTTT
>-|TRBJ1-1|many|TRBV25-1
CASSAEMNTEAFF
TGTGCCAGCAGTGCTGAGATGAACACTGAAGCTTTCTTT
>-|TRBJ2-1|medium-sized|TRBV11-1
CASSLGGGGNEQFF
TGTGCCAGCAGCTTAGGAGGGGGGGGCAATGAGCAGTTCTTC
>-|TRBJ2-1|many|TRBV28
CASSLSGPGMDEQFF
TGTGCCAGCAGTTTATCGGGACCTGGGATGGATGAGCAGTTCTTC
>-|TRBJ1-4|many|TRBV7-8
CASSLVTGPNEKLFF
TGTGCCAGCAGCTTAGTTACAGGGCCTAATGAAAAACTGTTTTTT
>-|TRBJ2-4|many|TRBV28
CASSLTRVAKNIQYF
TGTGCCAGCAGTTTAACAAGGGTAGCCAAAAACATTCAGTACTTC
>-|TRBJ2-5|medium-sized|TRBV6-6
CASSYGHQETQYF
TGTGCCAGCAGTTACGGACACCAAGAGACCCAGTACTTC
>-|TRBJ1-3|many|TRBV4-3
CASSPPEGNTIYF
TGCGCCAGCAGCCCCCCGGAAGGAAACACCATATATTTT
>TRBD2|TRBJ2-1|many|TRBV28
CASTPSGRSTYNEQFF
TGTGCCAGCACTCCTAGCGGGAGGAGTACCTACAATGAGCAGTTCTTC
>-|TRBJ1-1|medium-sized|TRBV12-3/TRBV12-4
CASSLAGAEAFF
TGTGCCAGCAGTTTAGCAGGGGCCGAAGCTTTCTTT
>-|TRBJ2-7|medium-sized|TRBV28
CASSQGGVYEQYF
TGTGCCAGCAGTCAGGGGGGGGTCTACGAGCAGTACTTC
>-|TRBJ2-3|medium-sized|TRBV4-1
CASSQSSGFGTDTQYF
TGCGCCAGCAGCCAATCCAGCGGTTTTGGCACAGATACGCAGTATTTT
>-|TRBJ1-2|medium-sized|TRBV15
CATSRDPRELYGYTF
TGTGCCACCAGCAGAGATCCCCGGGAGCTCTATGGCTACACCTTC
>-|TRBJ1-2|-|TRBV20-1
CSATGTKYGYTF
TGCAGTGCAACCGGGACCAAATATGGCTACACCTTC
>-|TRBJ2-7|many|TRBV6-1
CASSVIRGRNEQYF
TGTGCCAGCAGTGTCATCCGGGGGCGAAACGAGCAGTACTTC
>TRBD1|TRBJ2-5|-|TRBV2
CASSARPLATGVAETQYF
TGTGCCAGCAGTGCCCGTCCCCTCGCGACAGGGGTTGCAGAGACCCAGTACTTC
>-|TRBJ2-5|medium-sized|TRBV23-1
CASSQSSGGEETQYF
TGCGCCAGCAGTCAATCGAGTGGGGGCGAAGAGACCCAGTACTTC
>-|TRBJ2-1|hyperexpanded|TRBV27
CASSSDMLGQFF
TGTGCCAGCAGTTCAGACATGTTAGGGCAGTTCTTC
>-|TRBJ2-5|many|TRBV29-1
CSVSWQEETQYF
TGCAGCGTTTCCTGGCAGGAAGAGACCCAGTACTTC
>-|TRBJ2-2|many|TRBV7-2
CASSRQGTGELFF
TGTGCCAGCAGCCGCCAGGGAACCGGGGAGCTGTTTTTT
>TRBD2|TRBJ2-5|medium-sized|TRBV5-1
CASSLEVAGVGETQYF
TGCGCCAGCAGCTTGGAGGTAGCGGGAGTTGGAGAGACCCAGTACTTC
>-|TRBJ1-5|medium-sized|TRBV6-1
CASSGPDPSNQPQHF
TGTGCCAGCAGTGGACCCGACCCAAGCAATCAGCCCCAGCATTTT
>-|TRBJ2-5|few|TRBV20-1
CSAARVGETQYF
TGCAGTGCTGCGCGGGTCGGAGAGACCCAGTACTTC
>-|TRBJ1-3|-|TRBV2
CASRQVNSGNTIYF
TGTGCCAGCAGGCAGGTTAACTCTGGAAACACCATATATTTT
>-|TRBJ2-5|-|TRBV12-3/TRBV12-4
CASSLSEGGQETQYF
TGTGCCAGCAGTTTAAGTGAGGGAGGACAAGAGACCCAGTACTTC
>TRBD1|TRBJ2-7|many|TRBV12-3/TRBV12-4
CASSHRGSGYEQYF
TGTGCCAGCAGTCACAGGGGGTCGGGTTACGAGCAGTACTTC
>-|TRBJ2-7|medium-sized|TRBV21-1
CASSKGVPSWEQYF
TGTGCCAGCAGCAAAGGTGTCCCCTCCTGGGAGCAGTACTTC
>TRBD1|TRBJ2-3|many|TRBV5-1
CASTLTGQVTDTQYF
TGCGCCAGCACCCTGACGGGACAGGTCACAGATACGCAGTATTTT
>TRBD1|TRBJ1-5|-|TRBV2
CASSTGEGNQPQHF
TGTGCCAGCAGCACAGGGGAAGGGAATCAGCCCCAGCATTTT
>-|TRBJ2-6|medium-sized|TRBV28
CASRSHSGANVLTF
TGTGCCAGCAGGTCACACTCTGGGGCCAACGTCCTGACTTTC
>-|TRBJ1-2|many|TRBV7-9
CASSLRGALNGYTF
TGTGCCAGCAGCTTAAGAGGAGCCCTTAATGGCTACACCTTC
>-|TRBJ1-1|many|TRBV12-3/TRBV12-4
CASSLKGNFEAFF
TGTGCCAGCAGTTTAAAAGGGAACTTCGAAGCTTTCTTT